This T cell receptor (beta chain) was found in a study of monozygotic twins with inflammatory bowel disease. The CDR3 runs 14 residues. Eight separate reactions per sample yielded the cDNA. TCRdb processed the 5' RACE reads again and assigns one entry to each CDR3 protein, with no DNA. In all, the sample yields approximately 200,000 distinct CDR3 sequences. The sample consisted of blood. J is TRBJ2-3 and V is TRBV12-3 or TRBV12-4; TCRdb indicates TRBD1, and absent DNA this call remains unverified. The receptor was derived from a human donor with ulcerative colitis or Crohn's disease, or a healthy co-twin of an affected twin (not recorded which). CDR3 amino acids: CASSHTGTTDTQYF.